Presented here are 26 T cell receptor beta chains from one specimen sequenced in a study of circulating and synovial CD4+ cells in juvenile arthritis. Assay: immunoSEQ multiplex PCR; the TCRdb copy retains only in-frame clones and omits some. The table has around 18,000 clones, around nine tenths seen once. Sequencing was performed on CD4+ T cells from blood. These receptors came from a human donor with juvenile idiopathic arthritis.

The chain employs TRBV7-2 and TRBJ1-5; a weak D match, TRBD1 (5 bases). The CDR3 extends over 14 amino acids. The germline V and J ends were trimmed by 5 bases and 2 bases, with 10 bases remaining between them. Germline V CDR1 and CDR2: SGHTA, FQGNSA. In nucleotides, the CDR3 is TGTGCCAGCAGCCTAACAGGTGGCAATCAGCCCCAGCATTTT. As protein: CASSLTGGNQPQHF.

This CDR3 is CASSITRGLADTQYF. The CDR3 nucleotides read TGTGCCAGCAGCATTACCCGGGGACTAGCCGATACGCAGTATTTT. The genes are TRBV7-2 and TRBJ2-3, with 9 bases matching TRBD2. Germline V gene data show CDR1 as SGHTA and CDR2 as FQGNSA. The CDR3 runs 15 residues. Unmatched junction bases numbered 9, after V lost 5 bases and J lost 6 bases. Using reference TRBV7-2 and TRBJ2-3 for the parts outside the CDR3, the full variable domain is GAGVSQSPSNKVTEKGKDVELRCDPISGHTALYWYRQSLGQGLEFLIYFQGNSAPDKSGLPSDRFSAERTGGSVSTLTIQRTQQEDSAVYLCASSITRGLADTQYFGPGTRLTVL.

The chain couples TRBV6-1 to TRBJ2-1; the match to TRBD2 covers 8 bases. CDR3 length equals 14 residues. J lost 8 bases, V lost 3 bases, and 6 bases had no gene match. CDR1 MNHNS and CDR2 SASEGT come from the germline V gene. As DNA, the CDR3 is TGTGCCAGCAGTGAGGGGCGGGAGGCCTATGAGCAGTTCTTC. Its translation is CASSEGREAYEQFF.

CDR3 coding DNA: TGTGCCAGTAGTTACCGGGACAGGAGGGTCTTTGGGAAAAACATTCAGTACTTC. Translating gives CASSYRDRRVFGKNIQYF. The V and J genes are TRBV19 and TRBJ2-4; 8 bases match TRBD1. The V and J ends lost 5 bases and 4 bases, in that order; junction bases with no gene match: 16. CDR3 size: 18 residues. CDR1 is LNHDA and CDR2 is SQIVND in the germline V gene (reference sequence).

The chain has TRBV30 and TRBJ1-6; 7 bases fit TRBD1. Unmatched junction bases numbered 2, after V lost 0 bases and J lost 0 bases. The germline CDR1 and CDR2 sequences are GTSNPN and SVGIG (reference sequence). The length of the CDR3 is 16 residues. CDR3 in amino acids: CAWSVQGHSYNSPLHF. CDR3 sequence (DNA): TGTGCCTGGAGTGTACAGGGGCACTCCTATAATTCACCCCTCCACTTT.

This clone was seen more than once but under ten times. V is TRBV4-2 and J is TRBJ2-2; the match to TRBD1 covers 9 bases. CDR3 length equals 14 residues. Looked up from germline, CDR1 is LGHNA and CDR2 is YNFKEQ. With V trimmed by 5 bases and J by 5 bases, 3 bases remained unmatched. The DNA for the CDR3 is TGTGCCAGCAGCAAGGGGACAGGGACCGGGGAGCTGTTTTTT. Translation: CASSKGTGTGELFF.

The CDR3 coding sequence is TGTGCCAGCAGCCCCGAGGACAGGGTCGAGACCCAGTACTTC. It is translated as CASSPEDRVETQYF. V gene TRBV11-2 combines with J gene TRBJ2-5; TRBD1 matches at 8 bases. Unmatched junction bases numbered 7, after V lost 5 bases and J lost 5 bases. Germline CDR1 reads SGHAT; CDR2 reads FQNNGV. There are 14 residues in the CDR3.

V and J are TRBV11-2 and TRBJ1-4, with D unclear. Looked up from germline, CDR1 is SGHAT and CDR2 is FQNNGV. This CDR3 contains 14 residues. Trimming took off 6 bases at V and 2 bases at J, with 10 bases between the two ends. The CDR3 coding sequence is TGTGCCAGCAGTGCAGGTGTCACTAATGAAAAACTGTTTTTT. Translation: CASSAGVTNEKLFF.

This chain joins TRBV28 and TRBJ1-2; 12 nucleotides align to TRBD1. CDR3 length: 17 amino acids. Germline values: CDR1 MDHEN, CDR2 SYDVKM. V lost 7 bases to trimming and J lost 7 bases; unmatched junction nucleotides: 16. The CDR3 loop is CASTSAAGTGGSGGYTF. CDR3 nucleotides: TGTGCCAGCACCTCCGCCGCCGGGACAGGGGGCTCGGGTGGCTACACCTTC.

The chain uses TRBV5-4 and TRBJ2-5, with 13 bases identical to TRBD2. J was trimmed by 5 bases and V by 5 bases; bases with no gene match: 9. CDR3 length: 16 residues. Per the germline V gene, CDR1 is SGHNT and CDR2 is YYREEE (reference sequence). This CDR3 is CASRGTSGDPLETQYF. Written as DNA, the CDR3 is TGTGCCAGCAGAGGGACTAGCGGGGATCCGTTGGAGACCCAGTACTTC.

V and J are TRBV10-1 and TRBJ2-7, with 11 bases that match TRBD1. CDR3 length: 14 amino acids. V shed 5 bases and J 4 bases; nucleotides not matched to a gene: 4. The germline CDR1 and CDR2 sequences are WNHNN and SYGVQD (reference sequence). The CDR3, as DNA: TGCGCCAGCAGTACGGGGACAGGGGGTTACGAGCAGTACTTC. Translating it yields CASSTGTGGYEQYF.

In regard to this clone: At one boundary the junction diverges from the germline segment, which might be a read error. The genes are TRBV5-4 and TRBJ1-6; no clear D. Germline CDR1 reads SGHNT; CDR2 reads YYREEE (reference sequence). The CDR3 spans 12 residues. CDR3 nucleotide sequence: TGCGCCAGCAGCCAAATTAATTCACCCCTCCACTTT. This codes for CASSQINSPLHF.

This clone is a singleton in its sample. Written as DNA, the CDR3 is TGTGCCATCAGTGAGTCGGCCGGGGGCACAGATACGCAGTATTTT. Translating it yields CAISESAGGTDTQYF. The rearrangement uses TRBV10-3 and TRBJ2-3, with TRBD2 as a possible D gene (5 bases). Per the germline V gene, CDR1 is ENHRY and CDR2 is SYGVKD. CDR3 size: 15 residues. Trimming pared 0 bases from V and 1 base from J, leaving 8 bases between.

V and J are TRBV27 and TRBJ1-2; 9 bases fit TRBD1. The germline V gene encodes CDR1 MNHEY and CDR2 SMNVEV (reference sequence). The CDR3 has 16 amino acids. J gave up 5 bases and V 4 bases, and 11 bases lay outside the gene matches. CDR3 bases: TGTGCCAGCAGTTCCCCCCCGGGACAGGGAGGTTATGGCTACACCTTC. It is translated as CASSSPPGQGGYGYTF.

This clone was recorded once. A junction end diverges from the germline sequence, so it may reflect a read error. Additional DNA sequences in this sample encode the identical CDR3. The chain links TRBV2 to TRBJ1-6; D is undetermined. In germline, CDR1 is SNHLY, CDR2 FYNNEI. The CDR3 spans 20 residues. The CDR3 DNA sequence: TGTGCCAGCAACCCAGTGGAGGGATACCTTTCAAGCTCCTATAATTCCCCCCTCCACTTT. It specifies CASNPVEGYLSSSYNSPLHF.

The chain joins TRBV19 to TRBJ2-1; TRBD2 agrees at 8 bases. The CDR3 sequence is 14 residues long. Germline CDR1 LNHDA, CDR2 SQIVND (reference sequence). V shed 10 bases and J 9 bases; nucleotides not matched to a gene: 14. CDR3 DNA sequence: TGTGCCACTGTCGGGACTAGTTCTTCTGTTGAGCAGTTCTTC. Its translation is CATVGTSSSVEQFF.

The rearrangement uses TRBV2 and TRBJ2-1; 16 bases are a match to TRBD2. The CDR3 runs 17 residues. J gave up 4 bases and V 8 bases, and 8 bases lay outside the gene matches. Germline assignment: CDR1 SNHLY and CDR2 FYNNEI. The CDR3, as DNA: TGTGCCAGCTGCCCCGGGACTAGCGGGAGGGAGTACAATGAGCAGTTCTTC. Amino acid sequence: CASCPGTSGREYNEQFF.

The rearrangement links TRBV5-1 to TRBJ2-7, with a possible D match to TRBD2 (6 bases). CDR3 size: 14 residues. The germline gives CDR1 SGHRS, CDR2 YFSETQ. Trimming shortened V by 9 bases and J by 0 bases, and 16 bases separated the two germline ends. CDR3 DNA sequence: TGCGCCACCGCTGAGGCGGGACGCTCCTACGAGCAGTACTTC. Protein product: CATAEAGRSYEQYF.

This sequence joins TRBV4-1 and TRBJ2-5, with 11 nucleotides matching TRBD2. This CDR3 contains 17 residues. Trimming at V came to 2 bases and at J to 4 bases, leaving 9 bases not matched to a gene. Germline-derived CDR1 and CDR2 are MGHRA and YSYEKL. CDR3 in amino acids: CASSQFLLAGVRETQYF. The DNA for the CDR3 is TGCGCCAGCAGCCAATTTTTACTAGCGGGAGTAAGAGAGACCCAGTACTTC.

The rearrangement links TRBV18 to TRBJ2-5; 8 positions agree with TRBD2. The J call may be incorrect, as the DNA end agrees better with TRBJ2-7. Germline V lookup: CDR1 KGHSH, CDR2 LQKENI. CDR3 length equals 14 residues. CDR3 sequence (DNA): TGTGCCAGCTCACCGGGGACTAGCTCCTACGAGCAGTACTTC. Residues: CASSPGTSSYEQYF.

V and J are TRBV19 and TRBJ1-5; TRBD1 aligns across 7 bases. Germline CDR1 LNHDA, CDR2 SQIVND (reference sequence). J gave up 0 bases and V 10 bases, and 15 bases lay outside the gene matches. CDR3 length: 17 amino acids. The DNA for the CDR3 is TGTGCCACTTCTCGACAGGGCCTGGGCAGTAGCAATCAGCCCCAGCATTTT. It yields the protein CATSRQGLGSSNQPQHF.

This clone was found once. This chain's CDR3 is CASSASGGQGATSNQPQHF. The CDR3 nucleotides are TGTGCCAGCAGCGCAAGTGGGGGACAGGGAGCGACGAGCAATCAGCCCCAGCATTTT. This chain links TRBV9 with TRBJ1-5, with 9 bases matching TRBD1. V dropped 3 bases and J dropped 1; count of bases not matched to a gene: 14. This CDR3 region has 19 residues. Germline loops: CDR1 SGDLS, CDR2 YYNGEE.

This clone came up a few times. This chain connects TRBV19 to TRBJ2-1; possible D gene TRBD2, 6 bases. The germline V gene has CDR1 LNHDA and CDR2 SQIVND (reference sequence). This CDR3 region has 12 residues. V was pared by 5 bases and J by 9 bases, with 11 bases between. In nucleotides, the CDR3 is TGTGCCAGTAGTCCCCCCGGGAGTGAGCAGTTCTTC. Amino acids: CASSPPGSEQFF.

V is TRBV11-2 and J is TRBJ2-1, with a weak D call TRBD2 (6 bases). V lost 3 bases and J lost 4, with 16 bases in between. This CDR3 has 16 amino acids. The germline gives CDR1 SGHAT, CDR2 FQNNGV. The CDR3 DNA sequence: TGTGCCAGCAGCTTGGGTGGGGGAGGCCGATACAATGAGCAGTTCTTC. Protein: CASSLGGGGRYNEQFF.

This clone was observed a single time. V gene TRBV11-2 combines with J gene TRBJ2-1, with 7 bases that match TRBD1. Trimming took 2 bases from V and 4 from J; bases not matched to a gene: 11. The germline V gene has CDR1 SGHAT and CDR2 FQNNGV. CDR3 size: 17 residues. The CDR3 DNA sequence: TGTGCCAGCAGCTTAATGGGACAGCCCAGCACATACAATGAGCAGTTCTTC. It codes for CASSLMGQPSTYNEQFF.

This clone was observed a single time. DNA of the CDR3: TGTGCCAGCAGTATGGCTTACCAAGAGACCCAGTACTTC. Its protein product is CASSMAYQETQYF. The rearrangement uses TRBV7-3 and TRBJ2-5; D remains ambiguous. This CDR3 has 13 residues. Trimming pared 6 bases from V and 0 bases from J, leaving 8 bases between. In germline, CDR1 is SGHTA, CDR2 FQGTGA.